These 32 T cell receptor beta chains were sequenced from one sample in a study of cytomegalovirus exposure and HLA in healthy donors. The PCR made use of 60 Vbeta and 13 Jbeta primers. Data came from immunoSEQ multiplex PCR; TCRdb stores just in-frame clones and leaves some out. Of about 130,000 clones in the sample, 77% were seen once. Material: PBMCs. The receptors shown here come from a male donor in good health and CMV-seropositive.

This clone has only one observation. A read error may account for a junction end that differs from germline. This chain links TRBV7-7 with TRBJ2-2; 9 bases are a match to TRBD2. The CDR3 sequence is 13 residues long. Germline loops: CDR1 SSHAT, CDR2 FNYEAQ (reference sequence). The CDR3 here is CASSIAGAGELFF. As DNA, the CDR3 is TGTGCCAGCAGCATAGCGGGAGCCGGGGAGCTGTTTTTT.

This clone occurred once. This chain links TRBV27 with TRBJ1-1, with TRBD1 identical over 8 bases. Germline V gene lookup returns CDR1 MNHEY and CDR2 SMNVEV (reference sequence). V lost 4 bases, J lost 4 bases, and 5 bases stayed unmatched. The CDR3 is 14 amino acids. The CDR3 coding sequence is TGTGCCAGCAGTTCAGGGGGCGCGTCCACTGAAGCTTTCTTT. This translates into CASSSGGASTEAFF.

The CDR3 DNA sequence: TGTGCCAGCAGTTTGTGGACAGGAACCTACGAGCAGTACTTC. It is translated as CASSLWTGTYEQYF. This chain links TRBV28 with TRBJ2-7; 7 bases are shared with TRBD1. CDR1 and CDR2 from the germline V gene are MDHEN and SYDVKM. Losses at the gene ends were 3 bases for V and 2 bases for J; bases not matched to a gene: 4. The CDR3 covers 14 residues.

The chain uses TRBV7-9 and TRBJ2-7; D may be TRBD2 (6 bases). Looked up from germline, CDR1 is SEHNR and CDR2 is FQNEAQ (reference sequence). Trimming cost V 7 bases and J 4 bases, with 11 bases left between them. The CDR3 consists of 12 residues. The DNA for the CDR3 is TGTGCCAGCACGGAGGGAGCGTACGAGCAGTACTTC. Translation: CASTEGAYEQYF. Variable domain in full (rest from reference TRBV7-9 and TRBJ2-7): DTGVSQNPRHKITKRGQNVTFRCDPISEHNRLYWYRQTLGQGPEFLTYFQNEAQLEKSRLLSDRFSAERPKGSFSTLEIQRTEQGDSAMYLCASTEGAYEQYFGPGTRLTVT.

V is TRBV2 and J is TRBJ2-1, with a weak D call TRBD2 (6 bases). Trimming left V 5 bases short and J 7 bases short, with 18 bases between. From germline, CDR1 is SNHLY and CDR2 FYNNEI. The CDR3 runs to 15 residues. CDR3: CASSFARLEGNEQFF. The CDR3 region has the DNA TGTGCCAGCAGTTTTGCGAGACTAGAGGGGAATGAGCAGTTCTTC.

This clone was seen a single time. The CDR3 protein is CASSSWDRWSYEQYF. CDR3 in DNA: TGTGCCAGCAGCTCCTGGGACAGATGGTCCTACGAGCAGTACTTC. The gene calls are TRBV5-6 and TRBJ2-7, with 7 bases matching TRBD1. The CDR3 is 15 residues long. The germline V gene encodes CDR1 SGHDT and CDR2 YYEEEE. Trimming cost V 3 bases and J 1 base; bases outside gene matches: 7.

The chain carries TRBV18 and TRBJ2-7; D unresolved. The V gene lost 3 bases and the J gene lost 5 bases, with 11 bases spanning the gap. The length of the CDR3 is 13 residues. Germline V gives CDR1 KGHSH, CDR2 LQKENI. The CDR3 bases are TGTGCCAGCTCACCCCGAGCGTCGGACGAGCAGTACTTC. Amino acids: CASSPRASDEQYF.

This chain uses TRBV21-1 with TRBJ1-2; TRBD1 was called by the table and not checked on the DNA. TRBV21-1 is tagged as a pseudogene. The CDR3 loop spans 18 amino acids. CDR3 in amino acids: CASSKGRQGSHTNYGYTF. The CDR3 nucleotides read TGTGCCAGCAGCAAAGGTCGACAGGGGTCCCATACGAACTATGGCTACACCTTC.

This clone was seen a few times. This sample includes further DNA sequences coding for the same CDR3. This rearrangement joins TRBV5-1 to TRBJ1-1; D is perhaps TRBD1 (5 bases). This CDR3 has 14 residues. Germline V lookup: CDR1 SGHRS, CDR2 YFSETQ. V lost 4 bases and J 3 bases, leaving 13 bases between the germline ends. The CDR3 DNA reads as TGCGCCAGCAGCCCCAGGGAAGGAGACACTGAAGCTTTCTTT. It specifies CASSPREGDTEAFF.

With regard to this clone: Its ends do not fully match the called genes, so a read error is possible. This sequence joins TRBV7-9 and TRBJ1-2; TRBD1 might be the D (6 bases). The CDR3 spans 15 residues. Germline CDR1 SEHNR, CDR2 FQNEAQ (reference sequence). In DNA, the CDR3 is TGTTCCAGCAGCTCCCGGACAGCAGCTAACTATGGCTACACCTTC. This translates into CSSSSRTAANYGYTF.

The CDR3 region is CASSLGTDYEQYF. CDR3 sequence (DNA): TGTGCCAGCAGCTTAGGAACAGACTACGAGCAGTACTTC. This sequence joins TRBV11-2 and TRBJ2-7; D not certain. The germline CDR1 and CDR2 sequences are SGHAT and FQNNGV. CDR3 length equals 13 residues. Trimming left V 1 base short and J 3 bases short, with 7 bases between.

The CDR3 sequence: CASSQDQGQGEKLFF. The CDR3 region has the DNA TGCGCCAGCAGCCAAGATCAAGGACAGGGGGAAAAACTGTTTTTT. The J gene is TRBJ1-4, the V gene TRBV4-1, with 9 positions matching TRBD1. Germline CDR1 MGHRA, CDR2 YSYEKL. With V trimmed by 0 bases and J by 8 bases, 4 bases remained unmatched. CDR3 length: 15 amino acids.

The chain employs TRBV4-2 and TRBJ2-3; the match to TRBD2 covers 12 bases. J lost 0 bases, V lost 5 bases, and 3 bases had no gene match. CDR3 length equals 16 residues. Per germline, CDR1 LGHNA and CDR2 YNFKEQ. CDR3 region: CASSLGLAGSTDTQYF. CDR3 nucleotides: TGTGCCAGCAGCTTAGGACTAGCGGGAAGCACAGATACGCAGTATTTT.

This clone appeared a few times. The chain uses TRBV10-3 and TRBJ1-5; no clear D gene. The length of the CDR3 is 15 residues. In germline, CDR1 is ENHRY, CDR2 SYGVKD. The V and J ends lost 2 bases and 1 base respectively, with 9 bases between them. CDR3 in DNA: TGTGCCATCAGTGAGAGAGGCTCCAGCAATCAGCCCCAGCATTTT. As protein: CAISERGSSNQPQHF.

This clone was recorded once. This rearrangement joins TRBV4-1 to TRBJ2-5; possibly TRBD2 for D (6 bases). The assigned J gene may be wrong: the sequence end matches TRBJ2-7 better. The CDR3 loop spans 15 amino acids. The germline CDR1 and CDR2 sequences are MGHRA and YSYEKL. DNA of the CDR3: TGCGCCAGCAGCCAATACGGGAGCAGTGCCTACGAGCAGTACTTC. Amino acid sequence: CASSQYGSSAYEQYF.

The V and J genes are TRBV5-1 and TRBJ2-5; D is uncertain. Germline assignment: CDR1 SGHRS and CDR2 YFSETQ. V lost 2 bases and J 4 bases, leaving 6 bases between the germline ends. CDR3 length: 12 residues. This CDR3 reads CASSLATETQYF. CDR3 bases: TGCGCCAGCAGCTTAGCGACAGAGACCCAGTACTTC. The variable domain in full, with the rest retrieved from reference TRBV5-1 and TRBJ2-5, is KAGVTQTPRYLIKTRGQQVTLSCSPISGHRSVSWYQQTPGQGLQFLFEYFSETQRNKGNFPGRFSGRQFSNSRSEMNVSTLELGDSALYLCASSLATETQYFGPGTRLLVL.

This sequence joins TRBV6-1 and TRBJ1-2, with D perhaps matching TRBD1 (6 bases). This CDR3 contains 15 residues. Germline V CDR1 and CDR2: MNHNS, SASEGT. Between the trimmed V and J ends, which lost 2 bases and 7 bases, there was a span of 17 bases. The CDR3 region has the DNA TGTGCCAGCAGTGAAACTAGGCAGAACAGGGCTGGCTACACCTTC. Its translation: CASSETRQNRAGYTF.

This sequence joins TRBV18 and TRBJ1-1; D perhaps matches TRBD1 (5 bases). This CDR3 has 15 amino acids. In germline, CDR1 is KGHSH, CDR2 LQKENI. Trimming removed 0 bases from V and 4 bases from J, with 12 bases in between. The CDR3 here is CASSPPVQRGTEAFF. CDR3 in DNA: TGTGCCAGCTCACCACCGGTACAAAGGGGCACTGAAGCTTTCTTT.

V usage is TRBV6-5 and J usage is TRBJ1-2, with D maybe TRBD1 (5 bases). From germline, CDR1 is MNHEY and CDR2 SVGAGI. Trimming pared 2 bases from V and 6 bases from J, leaving 13 bases between. This CDR3 comprises 14 residues. CDR3 DNA: TGTGCCAGCAGTTACGGCCAGGGAGGGAATGGCTACACCTTC. Its protein is CASSYGQGGNGYTF.

The genes are TRBV15 and TRBJ2-2; the match to TRBD2 covers 7 bases. Trimming cost V 1 base and J 7 bases; bases outside gene matches: 6. Per germline, CDR1 LNHNV and CDR2 YYDKDF (reference sequence). This CDR3 is built from 15 residues. CDR3 sequence reads: CATSRVGTTSGELFF. The CDR3 DNA reads TGTGCCACCAGCAGAGTGGGGACTACGAGCGGGGAGCTGTTTTTT. The full variable domain, completed using reference TRBV15 and TRBJ2-2, is DAMVIQNPRYQVTQFGKPVTLSCSQTLNHNVMYWYQQKSSQAPKLLFHYYDKDFNNEADTPDNFQSRRPNTSFCFLDIRSPGLGDTAMYLCATSRVGTTSGELFFGEGSRLTVL.

This clone occurred once. The V gene is TRBV7-8, the J gene TRBJ2-5; D may be TRBD1 (6 bases). The assigned J gene may be wrong: the sequence end matches TRBJ2-7 better. CDR1 and CDR2 from the germline V gene are SGHVS and FQNEAQ. The CDR3 loop spans 15 amino acids. The CDR3: CASSPPQGWSYEQYF. The CDR3, as DNA: TGTGCCAGCAGCCCTCCACAGGGATGGAGCTACGAGCAGTACTTC.

The chain carries TRBV30 and TRBJ2-1; TRBD2 matches at 8 bases. The junction had 5 bases not matched to a gene; V was cut back by 3 bases and J by 4 bases. Germline loops: CDR1 GTSNPN, CDR2 SVGIG (reference sequence). CDR3 length: 14 residues. CDR3 DNA: TGTGCCTGGAGGCGTAGCGGGGCATACAATGAGCAGTTCTTC. Translation: CAWRRSGAYNEQFF.

V and J are TRBV19 and TRBJ1-5, with TRBD1 matching 9 bases. CDR1 and CDR2 from the germline V gene are LNHDA and SQIVND (reference sequence). The junction had 8 bases not matched to a gene; V was cut back by 1 base and J by 4 bases. The CDR3 runs 17 residues. DNA for the CDR3: TGTGCCAGTAGTATAGGAGGCCCCGGGACAGGGAATCAGCCCCAGCATTTT. It translates to CASSIGGPGTGNQPQHF.

The V gene is TRBV4-2, the J gene TRBJ2-2; D gene unclear. Germline assignment: CDR1 LGHNA and CDR2 YNFKEQ. There are 14 residues in the CDR3. Trimming took 0 bases from V and 4 from J, leaving 6 bases between them. CDR3 region: CASSQDRGTGELFF. In nucleotides, the CDR3 is TGTGCCAGCAGCCAAGATAGAGGCACCGGGGAGCTGTTTTTT.

This rearrangement joins TRBV7-6 to TRBJ2-1; weak D call: TRBD2 (6 bases). The V gene's germline CDR1 is SGHVS and CDR2 FNYEAQ. This CDR3 is built from 12 residues. V dropped 3 bases and J dropped 10 bases, with 10 bases sitting between them. DNA of the CDR3: TGTGCCAGCAGCTTGGGGGGACGAGAGCAGTTCTTC. It translates to CASSLGGREQFF.

This clone is a singleton in its sample. V is TRBV28 and J is TRBJ2-7; 8 bases are a match to TRBD2. The length of the CDR3 is 17 residues. Losses at the gene ends were 1 base for V and 7 bases for J; bases not matched to a gene: 15. Germline CDR1 and CDR2: MDHEN and SYDVKM. The CDR3 nucleotides are TGTGCCAGCAGTTTATTATCGGGGAGCGGGAGTAGGAAGGAGCAGTACTTC. This codes for CASSLLSGSGSRKEQYF.

This chain links TRBV10-2 with TRBJ2-2, with D unresolved. The germline CDR1 and CDR2 sequences are WSHSY and SAAADI. The ends were cut back, 8 bases at V and 0 bases at J, with 4 bases in the middle. This CDR3 contains 12 residues. The CDR3 sequence: CASEANTGELFF. DNA for the CDR3: TGCGCCAGCGAGGCGAACACCGGGGAGCTGTTTTTT.

This sequence joins TRBV5-1 and TRBJ2-1; D remains unclear. V lost 4 bases and J 0 bases, leaving 5 bases between the germline ends. CDR1 is SGHRS, CDR2 YFSETQ, per germline. The CDR3 covers 13 residues. For the CDR3, the DNA is TGCGCCAGCAGCCCCAGCTCCTACAATGAGCAGTTCTTC. Residues: CASSPSSYNEQFF.

This chain joins TRBV6-5 and TRBJ2-1; TRBD2 agrees at 10 bases. Germline V lookup: CDR1 MNHEY, CDR2 SVGAGI. This CDR3 region has 14 residues. V lost 5 bases, J lost 4 bases, and 2 bases stayed unmatched. For the CDR3, the DNA is TGTGCCAGCAGTATGACTAGCGGGTACAATGAGCAGTTCTTC. Translated, it gives CASSMTSGYNEQFF.

The V call is TRBV6-1, the J call TRBJ2-7; 7 bases are shared with TRBD1. CDR1 is MNHNS, CDR2 SASEGT, per germline. Germline trimming cut 7 bases from V and 6 bases from J; bases unmatched to any gene: 27. This CDR3 is built from 19 residues. DNA of the CDR3: TGTGCCAGCACCGAAGCAGGAAGCCGCGCACAGGGGTGGAGCTCCGAGCAGTACTTC. Amino acid sequence: CASTEAGSRAQGWSSEQYF.

This chain links TRBV7-8 with TRBJ1-5; a possible D gene is TRBD1 (5 bases). In germline, CDR1 is SGHVS, CDR2 FQNEAQ. V was clipped by 1 base and J by 6 bases, with 19 bases between them. This CDR3 is 17 amino acids long. This CDR3 is CASSLEDWGDRGQPQHF. The CDR3 DNA is TGTGCCAGCAGCTTAGAAGACTGGGGGGATCGGGGTCAGCCCCAGCATTTT.

The chain links TRBV2 to TRBJ2-2; 9 nucleotides match TRBD1. This CDR3 is built from 17 residues. The junction had 9 bases not matched to a gene; V was cut back by 7 bases and J by 0 bases. CDR1 SNHLY and CDR2 FYNNEI come from the germline V gene. DNA of the CDR3: TGTGCCAGCAAGGGGACAGGGAATTGGACGAACACCGGGGAGCTGTTTTTT. Residues: CASKGTGNWTNTGELFF.